Below are 24 T cell receptor beta chains sequenced from a single sample in a study of blood T cell repertoires in COVID-19. Repertoires were generated with immunoSEQ multiplex PCR, while TCRdb's copy carries only in-frame clones and drops some. The sample yields about 180,000 clones, 80% to 90% seen once. The sequenced sample consisted of peripheral blood. The receptors derive from a woman older than 75 with COVID-19, enrolled during active disease.

V is TRBV15 and J is TRBJ2-5, with a tentative D call TRBD1 (6 bases). The ends were cut back, 5 bases at V and 1 base at J, with 14 bases in the middle. This CDR3 has 15 residues. Germline CDR1 LNHNV, CDR2 YYDKDF (reference sequence). In nucleotides, the CDR3 is TGTGCCACCAGCTGGGGACGACAGGTCCAAGAGACCCAGTACTTC. Encoded protein: CATSWGRQVQETQYF. Looking up the rest from reference TRBV15 and TRBJ2-5 gives the full variable domain: DAMVIQNPRYQVTQFGKPVTLSCSQTLNHNVMYWYQQKSSQAPKLLFHYYDKDFNNEADTPDNFQSRRPNTSFCFLDIRSPGLGDTAMYLCATSWGRQVQETQYFGPGTRLLVL.

This rearrangement joins TRBV10-3 to TRBJ2-2; D is undetermined. This CDR3 comprises 15 residues. Germline-derived CDR1 and CDR2 are ENHRY and SYGVKD. Trimming took 3 bases from V and 2 from J, leaving 10 bases between them. CDR3 DNA sequence: TGTGCCATCAGTGAATTTGCCAGAAACACCGGGGAGCTGTTTTTT. Protein product: CAISEFARNTGELFF.

This clone was counted only a few times. CDR3 loop: CASSEAPGRYEQYF. In nucleotides, the CDR3 is TGTGCCAGCAGTGAAGCGCCAGGAAGGTACGAGCAGTACTTC. The chain combines TRBV2 with TRBJ2-7; D unclear. The CDR3 has 14 residues. Germline assignment: CDR1 SNHLY and CDR2 FYNNEI. Trimming cost V 0 bases and J 4 bases, with 10 bases left between them.

V gene TRBV5-1 combines with J gene TRBJ1-1; D unclear. This CDR3 contains 16 residues. In germline, CDR1 is SGHRS, CDR2 YFSETQ. The V end lost 0 bases, the J end lost 1 base, and 13 bases lay between the germline ends. CDR3 loop: CASSLAGGLPNTEAFF. CDR3 nucleotide sequence: TGCGCCAGCAGCTTGGCTGGAGGGCTCCCGAACACTGAAGCTTTCTTT.

This sequence joins TRBV24-1 and TRBJ1-4, with D possibly being TRBD1 (5 bases). The CDR3 sequence is 16 residues long. Looked up from germline, CDR1 is KGHDR and CDR2 is SFDVKD. Trimming cost V 4 bases and J 7 bases, with 18 bases left between them. Here the CDR3 DNA reads TGTGCCACCAGTGACCCTGCACGCGGGGGTAGTGAAAAACTGTTTTTT. This sequence encodes CATSDPARGGSEKLFF.

The chain has TRBV9 and TRBJ1-2; 7 bases fit TRBD1. Germline-derived CDR1 and CDR2 are SGDLS and YYNGEE. V shed 2 bases, J shed 3 bases, and the junction held 7 bases outside the gene matches. This CDR3 spans 15 amino acids. CDR3 residues: CASSVTGYEDYGYTF. CDR3 nucleotide sequence: TGTGCCAGCAGCGTGACAGGGTATGAGGACTATGGCTACACCTTC.

V and J are TRBV30 and TRBJ2-3, with D perhaps TRBD2 (5 bases). Germline-derived CDR1 and CDR2 are GTSNPN and SVGIG (reference sequence). The V end was cut by 0 bases, the J end by 5 bases, with 15 bases between. The CDR3 has 15 amino acids. The CDR3 loop is CAWSVHSSGIDTQYF. DNA for the CDR3: TGTGCCTGGAGTGTACATTCATCGGGGATAGATACGCAGTATTTT.

The chain is built from TRBV7-9 and TRBJ2-7, with D unresolved. Germline values: CDR1 SEHNR, CDR2 FQNEAQ (reference sequence). Trimming took off 4 bases at V and 3 bases at J, with 7 bases between the two ends. The CDR3 loop spans 12 amino acids. CDR3 amino acids: CASSSDIYEQYF. The CDR3, as DNA: TGTGCCAGCAGCTCTGACATCTACGAGCAGTACTTC. Full variable domain (missing parts from reference TRBV7-9 and TRBJ2-7): DTGVSQNPRHKITKRGQNVTFRCDPISEHNRLYWYRQTLGQGPEFLTYFQNEAQLEKSRLLSDRFSAERPKGSFSTLEIQRTEQGDSAMYLCASSSDIYEQYFGPGTRLTVT.

The chain recombines TRBV7-9 with TRBJ2-1, with D possibly TRBD1 on 5 matching bases. Between the trimmed V and J ends, which lost 2 bases and 7 bases, there was a span of 12 bases. Germline V gene lookup returns CDR1 SEHNR and CDR2 FQNEAQ (reference sequence). The CDR3 sequence is 14 residues long. CDR3 region: CASSLSPTVNEQFF. Here the CDR3 DNA reads TGTGCCAGCAGCTTATCACCGACAGTAAATGAGCAGTTCTTC.

This chain joins TRBV4-2 and TRBJ2-7; a possible D gene is TRBD2 (6 bases). Germline lookup yields CDR1 LGHNA and CDR2 YNFKEQ. V was shortened by 2 bases and J by 2 bases, with 13 bases between the two germline ends. This CDR3 has 15 residues. The CDR3 is CASSQSGEWAYEQYF. In nucleotides, the CDR3 is TGTGCCAGCAGCCAATCGGGGGAGTGGGCCTACGAGCAGTACTTC.

The chain combines TRBV10-3 with TRBJ2-7; 10 positions agree with TRBD2. Germline CDR1 reads ENHRY; CDR2 reads SYGVKD. There are 16 residues in the CDR3. Trimming cost V 0 bases and J 7 bases; bases outside gene matches: 9. For the CDR3, the DNA is TGTGCCATCAGTGAGTCGGTCCTAGCGGGAGAGGGGGAGCAGTACTTC. This gives the protein CAISESVLAGEGEQYF.

The chain joins TRBV7-8 to TRBJ2-1, with 7 bases aligning to TRBD2. The junction had 12 bases not matched to a gene; V was cut back by 5 bases and J by 2 bases. The V gene's germline CDR1 is SGHVS and CDR2 FQNEAQ. This CDR3 has 17 residues. CDR3 protein: CASSDPLGGGPYNEQFF. The CDR3, as DNA: TGTGCCAGCAGCGACCCCCTAGGCGGGGGACCCTACAATGAGCAGTTCTTC.

The chain couples TRBV2 to TRBJ1-2, with 8 bases aligning to TRBD1. This CDR3 contains 14 residues. Germline loops: CDR1 SNHLY, CDR2 FYNNEI. V lost 2 bases to trimming and J lost 5 bases; unmatched junction nucleotides: 4. CDR3 loop: CASSEQGARYGYTF. The CDR3 coding sequence is TGTGCCAGCAGTGAACAGGGGGCTAGGTATGGCTACACCTTC.

The chain is built from TRBV6-5 and TRBJ1-1, with D hard to call. Germline loops: CDR1 MNHEY, CDR2 SVGAGI. This CDR3 region has 13 residues. Trimming pared 6 bases from V and 1 base from J, leaving 9 bases between. The CDR3 sequence is CASSRDKNTEAFF. The CDR3 DNA reads TGTGCCAGCAGCCGGGATAAGAACACTGAAGCTTTCTTT.

The V call is TRBV6-5, the J call TRBJ2-7; TRBD2 agrees at 10 bases. This CDR3 is built from 14 residues. V lost 2 bases and J lost 6; bases outside the gene matches: 4. Germline V gene data show CDR1 as MNHEY and CDR2 as SVGAGI. CDR3 in amino acids: CASSYGTSETEQYF. CDR3 bases: TGTGCCAGCAGTTACGGGACTAGCGAAACCGAGCAGTACTTC.

The CDR3: CATSDMRNEQFF. In DNA form, the CDR3 reads TGTGCCACCAGTGATATGCGCAATGAGCAGTTCTTC. This sequence joins TRBV24-1 and TRBJ2-1; D is undetermined. CDR3 length equals 12 residues. V gave up 3 bases and J gave up 6 bases, with 5 bases separating them. Germline CDR1 and CDR2: KGHDR and SFDVKD.

This clone turned up a few times. The CDR3, as DNA: TGTGCCATCAGTGAGAGCGGACTAGCGCTTCCTGCAGATACGCAGTATTTT. Translating it yields CAISESGLALPADTQYF. The V call is TRBV10-3, the J call TRBJ2-3; TRBD2 matches 9 bases. The V gene's germline CDR1 is ENHRY and CDR2 SYGVKD. This CDR3 spans 17 amino acids. The junction had 10 bases not matched to a gene; V was cut back by 2 bases and J by 4 bases.

This clone is a singleton in its sample. V usage is TRBV5-1 and J usage is TRBJ2-3; TRBD2 aligns across 11 bases. CDR3 length: 17 residues. Germline CDR1 and CDR2: SGHRS and YFSETQ. Trimming took 5 bases from V and 3 from J; bases not matched to a gene: 11. CDR3 sequence reads: CASSLNLAGGPTDTQYF. The DNA for the CDR3 is TGCGCCAGCAGTTTGAACTTAGCGGGAGGGCCGACAGATACGCAGTATTTT.

V usage is TRBV5-1 and J usage is TRBJ1-2, with 7 bases lining up with TRBD1. Germline V CDR1 and CDR2: SGHRS, YFSETQ. The J segment lost 2 bases and the V segment lost 3 bases, leaving 4 bases of the junction unmatched. The CDR3 loop spans 14 amino acids. The CDR3 sequence: CASSSEQGNYGYTF. The CDR3 nucleotides read TGCGCCAGCAGCTCAGAACAGGGGAACTATGGCTACACCTTC.

The chain employs TRBV5-1 and TRBJ2-7; 10 bases map to TRBD1. CDR3 size: 13 residues. CDR1 and CDR2 from the germline V gene are SGHRS and YFSETQ. V gave up 6 bases and J gave up 7 bases; unmatched junction bases: 7. As DNA, the CDR3 is TGCGCCAGCAACCCGGGACAGGGGCAAGAGCAGTACTTC. Translated, it gives CASNPGQGQEQYF. The full variable domain, rest sourced from reference TRBV5-1 and TRBJ2-7, is KAGVTQTPRYLIKTRGQQVTLSCSPISGHRSVSWYQQTPGQGLQFLFEYFSETQRNKGNFPGRFSGRQFSNSRSEMNVSTLELGDSALYLCASNPGQGQEQYFGPGTRLTVT.

The V and J genes are TRBV28 and TRBJ2-7, with 7 bases aligning to TRBD1. Per germline, CDR1 MDHEN and CDR2 SYDVKM. Unmatched junction bases numbered 5, after V lost 6 bases and J lost 0 bases. The CDR3 runs 14 residues. CDR3 bases: TGTGCCAGCAGGCGACAGGGACCCTCCTACGAGCAGTACTTC. Its translation: CASRRQGPSYEQYF.

The gene calls are TRBV5-8 and TRBJ2-1; D is perhaps TRBD1 (5 bases). Trimming left V 0 bases short and J 1 base short, with 5 bases between. The germline V gene has CDR1 SGHTS and CDR2 YDEGEE. The CDR3 sequence is 14 residues long. CDR3 in DNA: TGTGCCAGCAGCTTGGGACAGTCCTACAATGAGCAGTTCTTC. Its protein product is CASSLGQSYNEQFF.

The gene calls are TRBV6-1 and TRBJ1-2; 7 bases match TRBD1. Trimming at V came to 1 base and at J to 2 bases, leaving 13 bases not matched to a gene. This CDR3 is built from 18 residues. Germline CDR1 reads MNHNS; CDR2 reads SASEGT. The CDR3 is CASSEGYGSATGNYGYTF. The CDR3 DNA sequence: TGTGCCAGCAGTGAAGGGTACGGGTCTGCGACAGGGAACTATGGCTACACCTTC.

The CDR3 reads CASSPRRTSGDIQYF. The CDR3 region has the DNA TGCGCCAGCAGCCCCCGGAGGACTAGCGGGGACATTCAGTACTTC. V and J are TRBV5-1 and TRBJ2-4; 12 bases fit TRBD2. Looked up from germline, CDR1 is SGHRS and CDR2 is YFSETQ. Unmatched junction bases numbered 7, after V lost 4 bases and J lost 8 bases. The CDR3 runs 15 residues.